These 4 T cell receptor beta chains originate from one sample sequenced in a study of cytomegalovirus exposure and HLA in healthy donors. A multiplex PCR was run with 60 Vbeta primers and 13 Jbeta primers. Here immunoSEQ multiplex PCR was the method, and the copy in TCRdb shows in-frame clones only, minus some. The sample lists 75,000 to 100,000 clones; 7.6% were seen once. Sequencing was carried out using PBMCs. The receptors were gathered from a man in his fifties in good health and CMV-seronegative.

This clone was found a few times. The chain uses TRBV11-2 and TRBJ2-7; possibly TRBD1 for D (5 bases). The V end was cut by 7 bases, the J end by 0 bases, with 10 bases between. Germline V gene data show CDR1 as SGHAT and CDR2 as FQNNGV. This CDR3 contains 13 residues. In nucleotides, the CDR3 is TGTGCCAGCACCCTGACAGACTCCTACGAGCAGTACTTC. Encoded protein: CASTLTDSYEQYF.

A few counts support this clone. The rearrangement links TRBV30 to TRBJ1-5; no definite D call. CDR3 length equals 15 residues. Germline V gene lookup returns CDR1 GTSNPN and CDR2 SVGIG (reference sequence). Trimming cost V 2 bases and J 0 bases, with 11 bases left between them. CDR3 loop: CAWSRNSHSNQPQHF. The CDR3 DNA reads as TGTGCCTGGAGTCGTAACAGTCATAGCAATCAGCCCCAGCATTTT.

The V and J genes are TRBV2 and TRBJ2-7; 8 bases are a match to TRBD1. The germline V gene encodes CDR1 SNHLY and CDR2 FYNNEI. V gave up 10 bases and J gave up 6 bases; unmatched junction bases: 8. There are 12 residues in the CDR3. The CDR3 loop is CATRTGSSEQYF. The CDR3, as DNA: TGTGCCACCAGGACAGGGTCGTCCGAGCAGTACTTC. The complete variable domain, with remaining parts taken from reference TRBV2 and TRBJ2-7, reads EPEVTQTPSHQVTQMGQEVILRCVPISNHLYFYWYRQILGQKVEFLVSFYNNEISEKSEIFDDQFSVERPDGSNFTLKIRSTKLEDSAMYFCATRTGSSEQYFGPGTRLTVT.

This sequence joins TRBV6-6 and TRBJ1-4; tentative D call: TRBD1 (5 bases). The CDR3 has 16 amino acids. The germline V and J ends were trimmed by 2 bases and 0 bases, with 10 bases remaining between them. Germline V gives CDR1 MNHNY, CDR2 SVGAGI (reference sequence). The CDR3 DNA sequence: TGTGCCAGCAGTTACGTCGGGGGTGCAACTAATGAAAAACTGTTTTTT. Encoded protein: CASSYVGGATNEKLFF.